The 26 T cell receptor beta chains presented below share a single source sample, sequenced in a study of cytomegalovirus exposure and HLA in healthy donors. Amplification used 60 Vbeta primers and 13 Jbeta primers. Generated by immunoSEQ multiplex PCR, the TCRdb table keeps only in-frame clones and is missing some. The table records around 130,000 clones, just under 80% of them present only once. Material for sequencing was PBMCs. These receptors all stem from a man aged 30-40 years in good health and CMV-seronegative.

The chain combines TRBV5-6 with TRBJ2-2, with TRBD1 identical over 8 bases. The ends lost 7 bases at V and 4 bases at J; junction bases unmatched: 6. Germline V gives CDR1 SGHDT, CDR2 YYEEEE. This CDR3 region has 14 residues. CDR3 protein: CASLETGGTGELFF. The CDR3 DNA follows: TGTGCCAGCCTAGAAACAGGGGGCACCGGGGAGCTGTTTTTT. The full variable domain, completed using reference TRBV5-6 and TRBJ2-2, is DAGVTQSPTHLIKTRGQQVTLRCSPKSGHDTVSWYQQALGQGPQFIFQYYEEEERQRGNFPDRFSGHQFPNYSSELNVNALLLGDSALYLCASLETGGTGELFFGEGSRLTVL.

This clone has a handful of counts. This chain joins TRBV27 and TRBJ2-5, with 7 nucleotides matching TRBD1. Trimming removed 4 bases from V and 7 bases from J; junction bases left unmatched: 9. The CDR3 spans 14 residues. Germline V gene lookup returns CDR1 MNHEY and CDR2 SMNVEV (reference sequence). CDR3 residues: CASSSGGTLRTQYF. The CDR3 DNA reads TGTGCCAGCAGTTCAGGGGGTACCCTGAGGACCCAGTACTTC.

The chain carries TRBV6-5 and TRBJ1-3, with TRBD1 identical over 12 bases. From germline, CDR1 is MNHEY and CDR2 SVGAGI. The trim removed 4 bases at V and 4 bases at J, leaving 5 bases unmatched. The CDR3 loop spans 16 amino acids. The CDR3 region has the DNA TGTGCCAGCAGTTTGGGACAGGGGGCTTACGGAAACACCATATATTTT. Translation: CASSLGQGAYGNTIYF.

CDR3 protein: CAISDPTSGGYREQFF. The CDR3 bases are TGTGCCATCAGTGACCCTACTAGCGGGGGCTACCGTGAGCAGTTCTTC. The J gene is TRBJ2-1, the V gene TRBV10-3, with 11 positions matching TRBD2. V lost 3 bases, J lost 9 bases, and 10 bases stayed unmatched. Germline CDR1 reads ENHRY; CDR2 reads SYGVKD. The CDR3 is made up of 16 amino acids.

The rearrangement links TRBV7-8 to TRBJ1-1, with D uncertain. Per the germline V gene, CDR1 is SGHVS and CDR2 is FQNEAQ. CDR3 size: 15 residues. V was cut by 5 bases and J by 1 base, with 14 bases left in between. The CDR3 reads CASSNGEGGNTEAFF. CDR3 DNA: TGTGCCAGCAGCAACGGTGAGGGAGGGAACACTGAAGCTTTCTTT. The full variable domain, rest sourced from reference TRBV7-8 and TRBJ1-1, is GAGVSQSPRYKVAKRGQDVALRCDPISGHVSLFWYQQALGQGPEFLTYFQNEAQLDKSGLPSDRFFAERPEGSVSTLKIQRTQQEDSAVYLCASSNGEGGNTEAFFGQGTRLTVV.

V and J are TRBV5-4 and TRBJ1-5; D unresolved. Germline loops: CDR1 SGHNT, CDR2 YYREEE (reference sequence). The V gene lost 4 bases and the J gene lost 7 bases, with 9 bases spanning the gap. The CDR3 loop spans 12 amino acids. The CDR3 loop reads CASSRPGQPQHF. DNA of the CDR3: TGTGCCAGCAGCCGCCCGGGGCAGCCCCAGCATTTT.

The gene calls are TRBV28 and TRBJ2-5; 15 bases map to TRBD2. Germline V lookup: CDR1 MDHEN, CDR2 SYDVKM. This CDR3 is 12 amino acids long. J lost 11 bases, V lost 10 bases, and 5 bases had no gene match. The CDR3 loop is CATRTSGREQYF. In nucleotides, the CDR3 is TGTGCCACACGGACTAGCGGGAGGGAGCAGTACTTC.

CDR3 loop: CASSPYPEAAPYEQYF. As DNA, the CDR3 is TGTGCCAGCAGCCCATATCCCGAGGCTGCACCCTACGAGCAGTACTTC. The V call is TRBV7-8, the J call TRBJ2-7, with D uncertain. Trimming stripped 5 bases from V and 2 bases from J, with 19 bases between. CDR3 length: 16 amino acids. Germline V gene sequence: CDR1 SGHVS, CDR2 FQNEAQ.

This chain connects TRBV6-5 to TRBJ1-5; D gene ambiguous. Germline lookup yields CDR1 MNHEY and CDR2 SVGAGI. V lost 4 bases to trimming and J lost 7 bases, with 11 bases between them. The CDR3 is 13 amino acids. In DNA, the CDR3 is TGTGCCAGCAGTTTACTAGCAGGCCAGCCCCAGCATTTT. Amino acids: CASSLLAGQPQHF.

The chain uses TRBV27 and TRBJ1-2; TRBD1 matches at 7 bases. The V and J ends lost 5 bases and 6 bases, in that order; junction bases with no gene match: 3. Germline CDR1 MNHEY, CDR2 SMNVEV (reference sequence). The CDR3 totals 12 residues. The CDR3 protein is CASSDREDGYTF. In nucleotides, the CDR3 is TGTGCCAGCAGTGACAGGGAGGATGGCTACACCTTC.

This clone has just a few counts. V usage is TRBV6-6 and J usage is TRBJ1-2; D unresolved. From germline, CDR1 is MNHNY and CDR2 SVGAGI (reference sequence). V lost 7 bases to trimming and J lost 4 bases, with 13 bases between them. The CDR3 covers 13 residues. CDR3 DNA: TGTGCCAGCACGCAGGCGGACTCCTATGGCTACACCTTC. Translation gives CASTQADSYGYTF.

The chain recombines TRBV7-8 with TRBJ2-7; 7 positions agree with TRBD1. The CDR3 sequence is 14 residues long. Germline-derived CDR1 and CDR2 are SGHVS and FQNEAQ. V shed 5 bases and J 3 bases; nucleotides not matched to a gene: 7. CDR3 sequence: CASSPGQMIYEQYF. The CDR3 DNA reads TGTGCCAGCAGCCCGGGACAGATGATCTACGAGCAGTACTTC.

The rearrangement links TRBV9 to TRBJ2-3, with 11 bases lining up with TRBD2. Looked up from germline, CDR1 is SGDLS and CDR2 is YYNGEE. The CDR3 spans 14 residues. With 6 bases clipped from V and 5 bases from J, the junction kept 5 bases outside the gene matches. This CDR3 reads CASNRLAGIDTQYF. The CDR3, as DNA: TGTGCCAGCAACCGACTAGCGGGGATAGATACGCAGTATTTT.

The V call is TRBV18, the J call TRBJ2-2; tentatively, D is TRBD1 (6 bases). Per the germline V gene, CDR1 is KGHSH and CDR2 is LQKENI. This CDR3 region has 15 residues. The V gene lost 4 bases and the J gene lost 7 bases, with 16 bases spanning the gap. DNA of the CDR3: TGTGCCAGCTCACTCGTCCGACAGGAACACGGGGAGCTGTTTTTT. This translates into CASSLVRQEHGELFF.

In this sample, this clone turned up a few times. The sample has other DNA sequences that encode this CDR3 too. V gene TRBV5-6 combines with J gene TRBJ1-5; weak D call: TRBD1 (5 bases). The ends were cut back, 0 bases at V and 4 bases at J, with 11 bases in the middle. This CDR3 is 15 amino acids long. Germline V gives CDR1 SGHDT, CDR2 YYEEEE. The CDR3 DNA reads as TGTGCCAGCAGCTTGGCGGGGGGTGGAAATCAGCCCCAGCATTTT. This encodes CASSLAGGGNQPQHF.

The rearrangement links TRBV5-4 to TRBJ2-2; no reliable D call. CDR3 length equals 15 residues. Germline CDR1 is SGHNT and CDR2 is YYREEE (reference sequence). Deletions cut 0 bases from V and 2 bases from J, with 8 bases between. As DNA, the CDR3 is TGTGCCAGCAGCTTGGTATCAGTTAACACCGGGGAGCTGTTTTTT. Protein sequence: CASSLVSVNTGELFF.

For the CDR3, the DNA is TGTGCCAGCAGTTCCTCGCAGGGTAGCACAGATACGCAGTATTTT. Its translation is CASSSSQGSTDTQYF. The chain carries TRBV13 and TRBJ2-3; a weak D match, TRBD1 (5 bases). The CDR3 consists of 15 residues. The V end was cut by 6 bases, the J end by 0 bases, with 13 bases between. Germline CDR1 PRHDT, CDR2 FYEKMQ (reference sequence). Full variable domain (outside the CDR3, taken from reference TRBV13 and TRBJ2-3): AAGVIQSPRHLIKEKRETATLKCYPIPRHDTVYWYQQGPGQDPQFLISFYEKMQSDKGSIPDRFSAQQFSDYHSELNMSSLELGDSALYFCASSSSQGSTDTQYFGPGTRLTVL.

The sample holds a few counts of this clone. The V call is TRBV5-6, the J call TRBJ2-7, with no clear D. With 0 bases removed from V and 0 bases from J, the gap between germline ends came to 10 bases. This CDR3 has 15 residues. In germline, CDR1 is SGHDT, CDR2 YYEEEE. As DNA, the CDR3 is TGTGCCAGCAGCTTGGCATCCAGGTTCTCCTACGAGCAGTACTTC. It codes for CASSLASRFSYEQYF.

The chain joins TRBV7-2 to TRBJ1-6; 7 nucleotides match TRBD1. With V trimmed by 1 base and J by 9 bases, 9 bases remained unmatched. From germline, CDR1 is SGHTA and CDR2 FQGNSA. The CDR3 contains 16 residues. The CDR3 loop is CASSLVVTGSASPLHF. The DNA of the CDR3 is TGTGCCAGCAGCTTAGTTGTGACAGGGTCGGCTTCACCCCTCCACTTT.

The V gene is TRBV7-6, the J gene TRBJ1-3; the D is unclear. Germline lookup yields CDR1 SGHVS and CDR2 FNYEAQ. The V gene lost 1 base and the J gene lost 8 bases, with 9 bases spanning the gap. The CDR3 length is 13 residues. This chain's CDR3 is CASSLGPADTIYF. CDR3 sequence (DNA): TGTGCCAGCAGCTTAGGCCCAGCGGACACCATATATTTT.

The gene calls are TRBV13 and TRBJ2-1, with D possibly matching TRBD2 (7 bases). The V end lost 5 bases, the J end lost 0 bases, and 11 bases lay between the germline ends. Germline V gives CDR1 PRHDT, CDR2 FYEKMQ (reference sequence). The CDR3 consists of 15 residues. CDR3 amino acids: CASSRGTISYNEQFF. The CDR3 bases are TGTGCCAGCAGCAGGGGGACTATCTCCTACAATGAGCAGTTCTTC.

This chain joins TRBV19 and TRBJ2-3; D perhaps matches TRBD2 (6 bases). V was trimmed by 7 bases and J by 4 bases, leaving 18 bases between them. This CDR3 has 15 amino acids. Germline-derived CDR1 and CDR2 are LNHDA and SQIVND (reference sequence). The CDR3 coding sequence is TGTGCCAGTACTATTTCACGGGGGTTCGCAGATACGCAGTATTTT. This gives the protein CASTISRGFADTQYF.

In this sample, this clone turned up a few times. The chain is built from TRBV9 and TRBJ1-2, with 7 positions matching TRBD1. The germline V gene encodes CDR1 SGDLS and CDR2 YYNGEE. With V trimmed by 0 bases and J by 5 bases, 4 bases remained unmatched. This CDR3 has 14 amino acids. The CDR3 protein is CASSVGQGQYGYTF. In nucleotides, the CDR3 is TGTGCCAGCAGCGTAGGACAGGGTCAGTATGGCTACACCTTC.

The chain is built from TRBV14 and TRBJ2-5; perhaps TRBD1 as D (6 bases). V was pared by 3 bases and J by 9 bases, with 14 bases between. The length of the CDR3 is 13 residues. From germline, CDR1 is SGHDN and CDR2 FVKESK. For the CDR3, the DNA is TGTGCCAGCAGCCAGGCATCCGGGACACCCCAGTACTTC. Translated, it gives CASSQASGTPQYF. The variable domain in full, with the rest retrieved from reference TRBV14 and TRBJ2-5, is EAGVTQFPSHSVIEKGQTVTLRCDPISGHDNLYWYRRVMGKEIKFLLHFVKESKQDESGMPNNRFLAERTGGTYSTLKVQPAELEDSGVYFCASSQASGTPQYFGPGTRLLVL.

The chain combines TRBV19 with TRBJ1-2, with a tentative D call TRBD1 (6 bases). This CDR3 comprises 13 residues. The V end lost 3 bases, the J end lost 4 bases, and 9 bases lay between the germline ends. Germline CDR1 is LNHDA and CDR2 is SQIVND (reference sequence). CDR3 sequence: CASSMGARYGYTF. DNA of the CDR3: TGTGCCAGTAGTATGGGGGCGCGCTATGGCTACACCTTC.

The CDR3 spells CASSLSVSDGNEKLFF. The CDR3 DNA follows: TGCGCCAGCAGCTTGTCGGTATCCGATGGTAATGAAAAACTGTTTTTT. The genes are TRBV5-1 and TRBJ1-4, with D unclear. From germline, CDR1 is SGHRS and CDR2 YFSETQ. The CDR3 has 16 residues. Between the trimmed V and J ends, which lost 1 base and 4 bases, there was a span of 14 bases.